This T cell receptor beta chain was obtained from a study of blood T cell repertoires in COVID-19. Profiled with immunoSEQ multiplex PCR; TCRdb holds only in-frame clones, not every one. The sample contains about 98,000 clones, more than 65% of which appear only once. Sequenced: peripheral blood. The source of this sequence is a woman aged 80 or over with acute or convalescent COVID-19.

CDR3 sequence (DNA): TGTGCCAGCAGTTCGTCCGCGACAGGGGCTGGCTACACCTTC. It codes for CASSSSATGAGYTF. The genes are TRBV27 and TRBJ1-2, with 8 bases fitting TRBD1. The CDR3 runs to 14 residues. Per the germline V gene, CDR1 is MNHEY and CDR2 is SMNVEV (reference sequence). The J segment lost 7 bases and the V segment lost 4 bases, leaving 8 bases of the junction unmatched.